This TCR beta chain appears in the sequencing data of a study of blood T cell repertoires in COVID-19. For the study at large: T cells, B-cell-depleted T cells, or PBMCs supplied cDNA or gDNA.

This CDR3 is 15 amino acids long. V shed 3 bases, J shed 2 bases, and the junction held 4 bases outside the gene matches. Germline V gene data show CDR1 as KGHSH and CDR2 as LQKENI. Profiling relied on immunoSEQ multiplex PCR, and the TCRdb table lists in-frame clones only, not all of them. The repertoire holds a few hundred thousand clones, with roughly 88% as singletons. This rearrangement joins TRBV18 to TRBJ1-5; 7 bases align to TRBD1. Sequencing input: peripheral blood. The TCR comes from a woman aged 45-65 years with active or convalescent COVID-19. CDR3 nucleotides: TGTGCCAGCTCACCCGACAGGGTTGGCAATCAGCCCCAGCATTTT. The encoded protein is CASSPDRVGNQPQHF.